The 21 T cell receptor beta chains presented below share a single source sample, sequenced in a study of Ad26.COV2.S vaccination and SARS-CoV-2 variants (dated by TCRdb to 2020 to 2023). Receptor amplification or capture employed the immunoSEQ multiplex PCR assay. What TCRdb holds here is the immuneACCESS table cut down to in-frame rearrangements. Part of the clones is not present; checked against another copy, under half of the missing clones reflect an unresolved V gene, and the others are unexplained. For this sample there are roughly 700,000 clones; roughly 90% appear just once. Approximately 1.5% of the sample is in the top ten clones. The sample's treatment or condition label, in plain terms: 15 to 20 received Ad26.COV2.S at low or high dose, single or two shots; about 5 received placebo; per-sample allocation not given. Repertoires of vaccine and placebo recipients were sequenced from samples taken on day 63 after the first injection.

Sequencing was performed on peripheral blood, taken in a trial of Ad26.COV2.S vaccine versus placebo. All receptors derive from a person aged 18-60 years who received the Ad26.COV2.S COVID-19 vaccine or a placebo.

The chain combines TRBV7-2 with TRBJ1-1; D unresolved. Trimming removed 3 bases at V and 7 bases at J, with 6 bases between. This CDR3 has 11 amino acids. In germline, CDR1 is SGHTA, CDR2 FQGNSA. The CDR3 DNA is TGTGCCAGCAGCTTTCTGATTGAAGCTTTCTTT. Protein sequence: CASSFLIEAFF.

The J gene is TRBJ1-5, the V gene TRBV30; the match to TRBD1 covers 8 bases. Germline CDR1 GTSNPN, CDR2 SVGIG (reference sequence). V lost 3 bases to trimming and J lost 7 bases; unmatched junction nucleotides: 5. The CDR3 extends over 13 amino acids. The CDR3 bases are TGTGCCTGGAGCTACAGGGGGGGACAGCCCCAGCATTTT. Its translation: CAWSYRGGQPQHF.

CDR3 sequence reads: CASSVRGGELFF. DNA of the CDR3: TGTGCCAGCAGCGTACGCGGCGGGGAGCTGTTTTTT. The chain uses TRBV4-2 and TRBJ2-2; D gene ambiguous. Germline V gene sequence: CDR1 LGHNA, CDR2 YNFKEQ. The CDR3 loop spans 12 amino acids. Trimming removed 5 bases from V and 7 bases from J, with 8 bases in between.

This clone was seen more than once but under ten times. This chain links TRBV10-3 with TRBJ2-7, with 9 positions matching TRBD1. V was pared by 3 bases and J by 3 bases, with 6 bases of the junction left unmatched. CDR1 is ENHRY, CDR2 SYGVKD, per germline. The CDR3 is made up of 15 amino acids. The CDR3 nucleotides read TGTGCCATCAGTGAAACGGGACAGGGTCTCTACGAGCAGTACTTC. Encoded protein: CAISETGQGLYEQYF.

This chain uses TRBV11-3 with TRBJ2-1; tentative D call: TRBD1 (6 bases). V was trimmed by 4 bases and J by 9 bases, leaving 13 bases between them. The CDR3 has 13 residues. Germline V gene lookup returns CDR1 SGHNT and CDR2 YENEEA. DNA of the CDR3: TGTGCCAGCAGCTCCGCAGGGGTGGGTGAGCAGTTCTTC. As protein: CASSSAGVGEQFF. The full variable domain, with the rest looked up from reference TRBV11-3 and TRBJ2-1, is EAGVVQSPRYKIIEKKQPVAFWCNPISGHNTLYWYLQNLGQGPELLIRYENEEAVDDSQLPKDRFSAERLKGVDSTLKIQPAELGDSAVYLCASSSAGVGEQFFGPGTRLTVL.

The chain recombines TRBV7-8 with TRBJ2-7, with D unclear. Deletions cut 4 bases from V and 2 bases from J, with 12 bases between. The CDR3 consists of 14 residues. From germline, CDR1 is SGHVS and CDR2 FQNEAQ. CDR3 bases: TGTGCCAGCAGCTCCGGAACCCGGGCCTACGAGCAGTACTTC. It is translated as CASSSGTRAYEQYF.

The gene calls are TRBV18 and TRBJ1-2; no definite D call. CDR1 is KGHSH, CDR2 LQKENI, per germline. V dropped 8 bases and J dropped 0 bases, with 7 bases sitting between them. The CDR3 sequence is 12 residues long. The CDR3 is CASATSNYGYTF. The CDR3 region has the DNA TGTGCCAGCGCGACATCTAACTATGGCTACACCTTC.

There are a few counts of this clone. The chain combines TRBV27 with TRBJ1-2, with a possible D match to TRBD1 (5 bases). From germline, CDR1 is MNHEY and CDR2 SMNVEV (reference sequence). V was shortened by 5 bases and J by 4 bases, with 17 bases between the two germline ends. CDR3 length: 15 residues. CDR3 sequence reads: CASSRYPTEVYGYTF. In DNA, the CDR3 is TGTGCCAGCAGTCGTTATCCGACAGAGGTCTATGGCTACACCTTC.

The gene calls are TRBV5-1 and TRBJ1-1; 9 nucleotides agree with TRBD1. This CDR3 comprises 15 residues. Germline V gives CDR1 SGHRS, CDR2 YFSETQ. V was clipped by 4 bases and J by 2 bases; unmatched bases: 6. CDR3: CASSGSGQGNTEAFF. CDR3 sequence (DNA): TGCGCCAGCAGCGGTTCGGGACAGGGTAACACTGAAGCTTTCTTT.

The J gene is TRBJ2-1, the V gene TRBV10-2; 7 positions match TRBD2. The V gene end was trimmed by 4 bases and the J gene end by 8 bases; junction bases not matched to a gene: 5. CDR1 is WSHSY and CDR2 is SAAADI in the germline V gene. This CDR3 contains 13 residues. CDR3 region: CASSALAVDEQFF. In DNA form, the CDR3 reads TGCGCCAGCAGTGCTCTAGCGGTCGATGAGCAGTTCTTC.

In its sample, this clone was seen once. V is TRBV18 and J is TRBJ1-6; D ambiguous. Germline CDR1 KGHSH, CDR2 LQKENI. Trimming took off 2 bases at V and 5 bases at J, with 7 bases between the two ends. The CDR3 loop spans 14 amino acids. CDR3 sequence: CASSPTEHNSPLHF. CDR3 sequence (DNA): TGTGCCAGCTCACCAACCGAACATAATTCACCCCTCCACTTT. Using reference TRBV18 and TRBJ1-6 for the parts outside the CDR3, the full variable domain is NAGVMQNPRHLVRRRGQEARLRCSPMKGHSHVYWYRQLPEEGLKFMVYLQKENIIDESGMPKERFSAEFPKEGPSILRIQQVVRGDSAAYFCASSPTEHNSPLHFGNGTRLTVT.

Only one count was recorded for this clone. V gene TRBV7-9 combines with J gene TRBJ1-6; possible D gene TRBD1, 6 bases. CDR3 size: 16 residues. The V gene's germline CDR1 is SEHNR and CDR2 FQNEAQ (reference sequence). V dropped 6 bases and J dropped 6 bases, with 18 bases sitting between them. CDR3 nucleotide sequence: TGTGCCAGCAGTCGACAGGATCTGGGGGCTAATTCACCCCTCCACTTT. Its translation: CASSRQDLGANSPLHF. Full variable domain (remainder filled in from reference TRBV7-9 and TRBJ1-6): DTGVSQNPRHKITKRGQNVTFRCDPISEHNRLYWYRQTLGQGPEFLTYFQNEAQLEKSRLLSDRFSAERPKGSFSTLEIQRTEQGDSAMYLCASSRQDLGANSPLHFGNGTRLTVT.

This clone appeared a few times. The chain joins TRBV7-8 to TRBJ2-7; D possibly matches TRBD1 or TRBD2 (5 bases each). The CDR3 consists of 14 residues. Deletions cut 2 bases from V and 2 bases from J, with 10 bases between. Germline V gives CDR1 SGHVS, CDR2 FQNEAQ. The CDR3 spells CASSLLGAAYEQYF. CDR3 DNA sequence: TGTGCCAGCAGCTTACTCGGGGCCGCCTACGAGCAGTACTTC.

V usage is TRBV12-3 or TRBV12-4 and J usage is TRBJ2-3; D is perhaps TRBD1 (6 bases). CDR3 length: 13 amino acids. Deletions cut 5 bases from V and 3 bases from J, with 9 bases between. The CDR3 sequence: CASSARGTDTQYF. Here the CDR3 DNA reads TGTGCCAGCAGTGCCAGGGGAACAGATACGCAGTATTTT.

V gene TRBV10-3 combines with J gene TRBJ2-1, with TRBD1 as a possible D gene (6 bases). The CDR3 runs 13 residues. Trimming took off 6 bases at V and 5 bases at J, with 11 bases between the two ends. Germline-derived CDR1 and CDR2 are ENHRY and SYGVKD. The CDR3 DNA is TGTGCCATCAGCTCCCAGGGGAACAATGAGCAGTTCTTC. It codes for CAISSQGNNEQFF.

CDR3 bases: TGTGCCAGTAGTATTGGGCTTCTCGAGACCCAGTACTTC. Its protein product is CASSIGLLETQYF. This chain links TRBV19 with TRBJ2-5, with D uncertain. This CDR3 spans 13 amino acids. With 3 bases removed from V and 5 bases from J, the gap between germline ends came to 10 bases. Germline V gene sequence: CDR1 LNHDA, CDR2 SQIVND (reference sequence).

This clone was observed a single time. The rearrangement uses TRBV12-3 or TRBV12-4 and TRBJ1-4; no reliable D call. With 4 bases removed from V and 7 bases from J, the gap between germline ends came to 7 bases. The CDR3 extends over 12 amino acids. The CDR3 protein is CASSSAGEKLFF. The CDR3 coding sequence is TGTGCCAGCAGTTCCGCTGGTGAAAAACTGTTTTTT.

The chain carries TRBV2 and TRBJ1-1, with D maybe TRBD1 (6 bases). V lost 10 bases and J lost 1, with 10 bases in between. The CDR3 totals 12 residues. Germline values: CDR1 SNHLY, CDR2 FYNNEI. The CDR3 loop reads CATGASNTEAFF. The CDR3 DNA sequence: TGTGCCACGGGGGCGTCGAACACTGAAGCTTTCTTT.

The CDR3 nucleotides read TGTGCCAGCAGTGAGTCGGGGGGCACTCAGCCCCAGCATTTT. Amino acids: CASSESGGTQPQHF. V is TRBV2 and J is TRBJ1-5; a weak D match, TRBD1 (6 bases). This CDR3 is 14 amino acids long. Germline CDR1 SNHLY, CDR2 FYNNEI. The V gene lost 3 bases and the J gene lost 6 bases, with 12 bases spanning the gap.

This clone was recorded only once. The chain joins TRBV3-1 (or the pseudogene TRBV3-2) to TRBJ2-2; tentatively, D is TRBD1 (6 bases). The V and J ends lost 2 bases and 8 bases respectively, with 15 bases between them. CDR1 is LGHDT and CDR2 is YNNKEL in the germline V gene (reference sequence). This CDR3 spans 15 amino acids. The CDR3 is CASSQFAGVAGELFF. The CDR3 DNA reads as TGTGCCAGCAGCCAATTTGCAGGGGTGGCGGGGGAGCTGTTTTTT.

The chain uses TRBV7-9 and TRBJ2-3, with 8 bases fitting TRBD1. The V and J ends lost 4 bases and 1 base, in that order; junction bases with no gene match: 4. The CDR3 has 15 amino acids. Looked up from germline, CDR1 is SEHNR and CDR2 is FQNEAQ (reference sequence). The CDR3 loop is CASSYGQGGTDTQYF. In DNA form, the CDR3 reads TGTGCCAGCAGCTACGGACAGGGCGGCACAGATACGCAGTATTTT.